The 6 T cell receptor beta chains in this list originate from one sample, sequenced in a study of blood T cells in healthy people across ages (dated by TCRdb to between 2015 and 2017). The receptor library was made with 5' RACE. This sample was sequenced with an Illumina HiSeq 2500. A second roughly 7 to 12 cycle PCR used a sample-barcoded 5' primer and a J-beta primer mix. TCRdb reanalyzed the raw reads on its own, using fastp at Q25 for trimming and MiXCR for clone calling, and kept in-frame beta chains. Entries are consolidated by CDR3 protein sequence, retaining the most common genes and DNA. Here the sample has 1,500,000 or so distinct CDR3 sequences; approximately 42% occur a single time. More than 4% of the sample goes to the ten largest clones. The sequenced sample was blood. These receptors originate from a woman between 18 and 29 years old in good health.

The CDR3 DNA reads as TGCAGTGCTAGACGGACTAGCGGGAGTTCCGGGCGGTACTTC. This gives the protein CSARRTSGSSGRYF. The J gene is TRBJ2-7, the V gene TRBV20-1, with 13 nucleotides matching TRBD2. The CDR3 covers 14 residues. Germline lookup yields CDR1 DFQATT and CDR2 SNEGSKA (reference sequence). Trimming removed 2 bases from V and 12 bases from J; junction bases left unmatched: 10.

This clonotype was counted a few times. The rearrangement links TRBV5-1 to TRBJ1-2, with a possible D match to TRBD1 (6 bases). V gave up 0 bases and J gave up 1 base, with 10 bases separating them. Germline values: CDR1 SGHRS, CDR2 YFSETQ. The CDR3 contains 15 residues. CDR3 sequence reads: CASSLGGQINYGYTF. CDR3 nucleotide sequence: TGCGCCAGCAGCTTGGGTGGACAGATTAACTATGGCTACACCTTC.

This clonotype was detected a few times. The gene calls are TRBV5-1 and TRBJ2-7; 7 nucleotides align to TRBD1. The germline V gene encodes CDR1 SGHRS and CDR2 YFSETQ. J lost 0 bases, V lost 4 bases, and 7 bases had no gene match. This CDR3 is 15 amino acids long. The DNA of the CDR3 is TGCGCCAGCAGCAGAGGGACAGTCGACTCCTACGAGCAGTACTTC. Amino acids: CASSRGTVDSYEQYF.

Many counts were recorded for this clonotype. The chain is built from TRBV12-3 or TRBV12-4 and TRBJ1-2; D not certain. The ends were cut back, 7 bases at V and 7 bases at J, with 13 bases in the middle. The CDR3 loop spans 12 amino acids. The CDR3 DNA sequence: TGTGCCAGCAATCGAAGGTCCGGTGGCTACACCTTC. Residues: CASNRRSGGYTF.

V is TRBV6-2 or TRBV6-3 and J is TRBJ2-1, with D unresolved. Between the trimmed V and J ends, which lost 6 bases and 0 bases, there was a span of 12 bases. Looked up from germline, CDR1 is MNHEY and CDR2 is SVGEGT. The CDR3 loop spans 15 amino acids. CDR3 region: CASSPDQSSYNEQFF. CDR3 DNA sequence: TGTGCCAGCAGCCCCGACCAAAGCTCCTACAATGAGCAGTTCTTC.

This clonotype has a handful of counts. The chain recombines TRBV4-3 with TRBJ1-2; no reliable D call. CDR1 is LGHNA, CDR2 YSLEER, per germline. The V gene lost 0 bases and the J gene lost 6 bases, with 8 bases spanning the gap. The CDR3 consists of 13 residues. The CDR3 DNA is TGCGCCAGCAGCCAAGATCGGAGGGATGGCTACACCTTC. Its translation is CASSQDRRDGYTF.